This TCR beta chain was identified during a study of blood T cell repertoires in COVID-19. The overall study: The United States, Italy and Spain supplied acute and convalescent COVID-19 samples. PBMCs, B-cell-depleted T cells, or T cells provided the cDNA or gDNA that made up the material.

The J segment lost 10 bases and the V segment lost 8 bases, leaving 10 bases of the junction unmatched. The CDR3 spans 14 residues. The germline V gene has CDR1 KGHSH and CDR2 LQKENI. Participants spanned ages about 18 to 90 years and resided in 20 to 25 US areas. As handled by the study authors: By means of reference gene primer amplification, nucleated cell counts were estimated. Assay: immunoSEQ multiplex PCR; the TCRdb copy retains only in-frame clones and omits some. That table supplies the V and J calls and clone size; D and trimming were determined from the DNA. The sample shows about 300,000 clones, more than 75% of them seen only once.

The gene calls are TRBV18 and TRBJ2-1; TRBD1 matches at 11 bases. This TCR was recovered from a man aged 30 to 45 who had recovered from COVID-19. The sample consisted of PBMCs or T cells enriched from blood (not recorded which). This CDR3 is CASHPGQGVLEQFF. The DNA of the CDR3 is TGTGCCAGCCACCCGGGACAGGGGGTATTGGAGCAGTTCTTC.